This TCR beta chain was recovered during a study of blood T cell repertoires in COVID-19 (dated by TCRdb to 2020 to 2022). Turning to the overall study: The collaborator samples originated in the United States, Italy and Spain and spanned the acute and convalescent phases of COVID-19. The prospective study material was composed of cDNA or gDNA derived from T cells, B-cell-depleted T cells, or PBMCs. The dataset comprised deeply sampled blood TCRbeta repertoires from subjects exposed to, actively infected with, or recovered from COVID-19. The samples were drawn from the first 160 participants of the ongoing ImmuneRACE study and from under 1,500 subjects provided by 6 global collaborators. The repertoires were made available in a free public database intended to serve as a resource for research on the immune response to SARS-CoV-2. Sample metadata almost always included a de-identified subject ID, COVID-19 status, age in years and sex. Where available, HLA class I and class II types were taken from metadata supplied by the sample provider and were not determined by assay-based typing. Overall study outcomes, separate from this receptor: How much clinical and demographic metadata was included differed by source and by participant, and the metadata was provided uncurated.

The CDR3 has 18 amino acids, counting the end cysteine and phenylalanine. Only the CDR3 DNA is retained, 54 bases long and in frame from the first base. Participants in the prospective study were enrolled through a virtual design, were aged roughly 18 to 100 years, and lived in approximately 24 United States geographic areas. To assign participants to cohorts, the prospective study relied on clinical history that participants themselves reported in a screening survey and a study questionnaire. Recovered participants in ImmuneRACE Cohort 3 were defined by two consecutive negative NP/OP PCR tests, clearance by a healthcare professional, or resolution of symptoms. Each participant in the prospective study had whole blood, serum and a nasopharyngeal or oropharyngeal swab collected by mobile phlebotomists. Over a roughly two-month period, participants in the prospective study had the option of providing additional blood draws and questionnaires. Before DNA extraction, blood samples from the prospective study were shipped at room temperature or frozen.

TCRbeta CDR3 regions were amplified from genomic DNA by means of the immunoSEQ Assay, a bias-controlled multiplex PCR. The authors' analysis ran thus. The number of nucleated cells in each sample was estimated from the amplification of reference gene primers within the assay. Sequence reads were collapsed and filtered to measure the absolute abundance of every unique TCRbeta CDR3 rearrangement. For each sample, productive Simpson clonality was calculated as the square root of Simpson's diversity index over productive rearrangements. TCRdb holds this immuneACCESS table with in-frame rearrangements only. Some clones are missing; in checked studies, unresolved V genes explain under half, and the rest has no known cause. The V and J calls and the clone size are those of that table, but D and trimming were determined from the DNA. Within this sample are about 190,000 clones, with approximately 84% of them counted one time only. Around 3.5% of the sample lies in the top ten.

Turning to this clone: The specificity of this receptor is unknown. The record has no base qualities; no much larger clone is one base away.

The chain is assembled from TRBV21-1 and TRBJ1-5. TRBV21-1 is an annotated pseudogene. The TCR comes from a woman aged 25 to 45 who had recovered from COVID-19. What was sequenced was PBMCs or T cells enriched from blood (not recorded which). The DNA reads TGTGCCAGCAGCCCCGAGAGGAGGAGGGTGCAGAGCAATCAGCCCCAGCATTTT. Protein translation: CASSPERRRVQSNQPQHF.